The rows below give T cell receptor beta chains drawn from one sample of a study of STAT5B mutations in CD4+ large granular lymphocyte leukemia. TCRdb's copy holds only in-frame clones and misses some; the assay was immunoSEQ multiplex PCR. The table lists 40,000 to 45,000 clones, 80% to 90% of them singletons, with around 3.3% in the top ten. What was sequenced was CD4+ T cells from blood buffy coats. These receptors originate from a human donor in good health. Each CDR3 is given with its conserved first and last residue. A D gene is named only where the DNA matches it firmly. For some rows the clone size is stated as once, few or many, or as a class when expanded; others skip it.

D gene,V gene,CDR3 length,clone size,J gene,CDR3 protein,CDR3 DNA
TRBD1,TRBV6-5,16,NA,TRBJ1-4,CASSYDSAGGNEKLFF,TGTGCCAGCAGTTACGATTCGGCAGGGGGAAATGAAAAACTGTTTTTT
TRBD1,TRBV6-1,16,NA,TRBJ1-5,CASSETGARGNQPQHF,TGTGCCAGCAGCGAAACAGGGGCCAGGGGAAATCAGCCCCAGCATTTT
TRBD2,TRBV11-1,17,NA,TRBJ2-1,CASSASRTSGTYNEQFF,TGTGCCAGCAGCGCATCTAGGACTAGCGGGACCTACAATGAGCAGTTCTTC
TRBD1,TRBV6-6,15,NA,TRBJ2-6,CASRDRDSGANVLTF,TGTGCCAGCAGGGACAGGGACAGTGGGGCCAACGTCCTGACTTTC
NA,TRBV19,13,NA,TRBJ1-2,CASSPQTGIGYTF,TGTGCCAGTAGTCCCCAGACAGGAATTGGCTACACCTTC
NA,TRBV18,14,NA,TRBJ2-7,CASSPLPASYEQYF,TGTGCCAGCTCACCACTTCCCGCTTCCTACGAGCAGTACTTC
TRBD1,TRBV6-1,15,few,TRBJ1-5,CASGQGGTFNQPQHF,TGTGCCAGCGGGCAGGGGGGCACATTCAATCAGCCCCAGCATTTT
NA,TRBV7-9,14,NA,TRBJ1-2,CASSSGGDHYGYTF,TGTGCCAGCAGCTCCGGCGGGGATCACTATGGCTACACCTTC
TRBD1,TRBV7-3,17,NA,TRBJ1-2,CASSLSANRGSVYGYTF,TGTGCCAGCAGCTTAAGTGCTAACAGGGGATCGGTCTATGGCTACACCTTC
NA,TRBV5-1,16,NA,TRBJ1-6,CASSLTGAPYNSPLHF,TGCGCCAGCAGCTTAACGGGGGCGCCCTATAATTCACCCCTCCACTTT
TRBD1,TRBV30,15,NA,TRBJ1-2,CACVRRDRDFYGYTF,TGTGCCTGCGTGCGCCGGGACAGGGACTTCTATGGCTACACCTTC
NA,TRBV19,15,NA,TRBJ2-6,CASSIASSGANVLTF,TGTGCCAGTAGTATAGCCTCCTCTGGGGCCAACGTCCTGACTTTC
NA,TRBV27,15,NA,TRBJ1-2,CASKPTGGGNYGYTF,TGTGCCAGCAAACCGACGGGAGGGGGGAACTATGGCTACACCTTC
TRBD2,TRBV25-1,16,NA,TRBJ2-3,CASSGGTSGSTDTQYF,TGTGCCAGCAGTGGCGGGACTAGCGGGAGCACAGATACGCAGTATTTT
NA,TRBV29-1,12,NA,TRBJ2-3,CSVELSGDTQYF,TGCAGCGTTGAACTCTCAGGGGATACGCAGTATTTT
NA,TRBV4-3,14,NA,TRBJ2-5,CASSQVASQETQYF,TGCGCCAGCAGCCAAGTGGCCAGCCAAGAGACCCAGTACTTC
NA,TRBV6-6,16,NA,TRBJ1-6,CASSYATGSNASPLHF,TGTGCCAGCAGTTACGCCACAGGGAGTAACGCTTCACCCCTCCACTTT
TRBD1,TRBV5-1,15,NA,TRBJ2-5,CASSLGQGAGETQYF,TGCGCCAGCAGCTTGGGGCAGGGGGCAGGAGAGACCCAGTACTTC
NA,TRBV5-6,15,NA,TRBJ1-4,CASSWISDSNEKLFF,TGTGCCAGCAGCTGGATTTCGGACAGTAATGAAAAACTGTTTTTT
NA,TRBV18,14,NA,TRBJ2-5,CASSPMDGQETQYF,TGTGCCAGCTCACCAATGGACGGCCAAGAGACCCAGTACTTC
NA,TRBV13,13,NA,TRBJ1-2,CASSLSRGGGYTF,TGTGCCAGCAGCTTATCCCGCGGGGGTGGCTACACCTTC
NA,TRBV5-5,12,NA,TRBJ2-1,CASSLIDNEQFF,TGTGCCAGCAGCCTGATAGACAATGAGCAGTTCTTC
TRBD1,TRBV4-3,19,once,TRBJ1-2,CASSQGKADRGGSVHGYTF,TGCGCCAGCAGCCAAGGAAAGGCGGACAGGGGGGGGTCTGTTCATGGCTACACCTTC
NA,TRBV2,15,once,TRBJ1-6,CASRPSGEGNSPLHF,TGTGCCAGCAGGCCCTCCGGGGAGGGGAATTCACCCCTCCACTTT
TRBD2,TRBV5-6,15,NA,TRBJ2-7,CASSPWVAGTYEQYF,TGTGCCAGCAGCCCCTGGGTAGCGGGGACCTACGAGCAGTACTTC
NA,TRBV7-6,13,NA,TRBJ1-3,CASSLEEGNTIYF,TGTGCCAGCAGCTTAGAAGAGGGAAACACCATATATTTT
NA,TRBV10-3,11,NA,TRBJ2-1,CAISDSLRQFF,TGTGCCATCAGTGATTCCCTGCGTCAGTTCTTC
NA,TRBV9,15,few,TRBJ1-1,CASSVASGMNTEAFF,TGTGCCAGCAGCGTAGCGAGCGGGATGAACACTGAAGCTTTCTTT